These 17 T cell receptor beta chains originate from one sample sequenced in a study of T cells in Graves' hyperthyroidism and ophthalmopathy. TCR beta CDR3 sequences were amplified from RNA transcripts. In the first-round RT-PCR of the TCR CDR3, the HTBI primer set was used. A single record per CDR3 protein comes from TCRdb applying MiXCR to the multiplex PCR reads. The repertoire holds some 350,000 distinct CDR3 sequences, with 13% to 15% as singletons. The material sequenced was blood. The receptor set was obtained from a woman aged 55-75 years with Graves' ophthalmopathy.

This clonotype was seen many times. The chain carries TRBV4-1 and TRBJ2-5, with D hard to call. V was clipped by 1 base and J by 1 base, with 10 bases between them. The CDR3 sequence is 15 residues long. Germline-derived CDR1 and CDR2 are MGHRA and YSYEKL. The CDR3 spells CASSQGFTAQETQYF. The CDR3 bases are TGCGCCAGCAGCCAAGGATTCACAGCCCAAGAGACCCAGTACTTC.

This clonotype appeared a few times. This chain joins TRBV5-1 and TRBJ2-5; 9 nucleotides line up with TRBD1. CDR3 length: 15 residues. Germline V CDR1 and CDR2: SGHRS, YFSETQ. Losses at the gene ends were 6 bases for V and 4 bases for J; bases not matched to a gene: 10. In nucleotides, the CDR3 is TGCGCCAGCACCGGACAGGGGCCGTTTCCAGAGACCCAGTACTTC. It specifies CASTGQGPFPETQYF.

This clonotype was recorded many times. This sequence joins TRBV2 and TRBJ1-6; TRBD1 matches 10 bases. V trimming: 7 bases; J trimming: 6 bases; junction bases outside the gene matches: 6. CDR1 and CDR2 from the germline V gene are SNHLY and FYNNEI. The CDR3 is made up of 15 amino acids. The CDR3 nucleotides are TGTGCCAGCACCGACCGGGACAGGGGTAATTCACCCCTCCACTTT. Translation gives CASTDRDRGNSPLHF.

This clonotype was observed a handful of times. The chain has TRBV12-3 or TRBV12-4 and TRBJ2-7; a weak D match, TRBD2 (6 bases). Trimming removed 8 bases from V and 4 bases from J, with 12 bases in between. CDR3 length: 12 residues. The CDR3, as DNA: TGTGCCAGCCGGGACTCTATTTACGAGCAGTACTTC. Its protein product is CASRDSIYEQYF.

This clonotype was counted at least ten times. This sequence joins TRBV28 and TRBJ1-4, with TRBD1 as a possible D gene (5 bases). Germline lookup yields CDR1 MDHEN and CDR2 SYDVKM. This CDR3 is built from 15 residues. V lost 6 bases to trimming and J lost 8 bases, with 19 bases between them. CDR3 amino acids: CASRTRGRGVEKLFF. CDR3 bases: TGTGCCAGCAGGACCCGCGGGAGGGGCGTAGAAAAACTGTTTTTT.

This clonotype was seen at least ten times. This chain uses TRBV9 with TRBJ2-5; no firm D call. This CDR3 is built from 13 residues. With 4 bases removed from V and 3 bases from J, the gap between germline ends came to 10 bases. CDR1 and CDR2 (germline): SGDLS, YYNGEE. This CDR3 is CASSPQPEETQYF. CDR3 bases: TGTGCCAGCAGCCCTCAGCCGGAAGAGACCCAGTACTTC. Full variable domain (remainder filled in from reference TRBV9 and TRBJ2-5): DSGVTQTPKHLITATGQRVTLRCSPRSGDLSVYWYQQSLDQGLQFLIQYYNGEERAKGNILERFSAQQFPDLHSELNLSSLELGDSALYFCASSPQPEETQYFGPGTRLLVL.

The chain combines TRBV24-1 with TRBJ2-1; the match to TRBD2 covers 7 bases. Unmatched junction bases numbered 9, after V lost 3 bases and J lost 2 bases. The CDR3 has 17 amino acids. Germline lookup yields CDR1 KGHDR and CDR2 SFDVKD. CDR3 amino acids: CATSDPGLEGTYNEQFF. CDR3 nucleotide sequence: TGTGCCACCAGTGATCCCGGACTAGAGGGCACCTACAATGAGCAGTTCTTC.

This clonotype was seen repeatedly, ten times or more. The J gene is TRBJ2-1, the V gene TRBV18; 10 nucleotides match TRBD1. CDR3 size: 14 residues. Germline values: CDR1 KGHSH, CDR2 LQKENI. Trimming cost V 6 bases and J 7 bases; bases outside gene matches: 6. Here the CDR3 DNA reads TGTGCCAGCTCGCCCGTGGACAGGGGGAATGAGCAGTTCTTC. Amino acid sequence: CASSPVDRGNEQFF.

Notes on this clonotype: A much bigger clone sits one base away, suggesting this may be a read error. This rearrangement joins TRBV29-1 to TRBJ2-3; 9 positions agree with TRBD1. Judging by the DNA end, TRBJ1-5 fits better; the J call may be wrong. Germline values: CDR1 SQVTM, CDR2 ANQGSEA. The CDR3 is 15 amino acids. The CDR3 reads CSVDTGTGLTDTQHF. The CDR3 nucleotides read TGCAGCGTTGACACCGGGACAGGGCTCACAGATACGCAGCATTTT.

A note on this clonotype: A much larger clone differs by one base, so this may be a read error. The chain carries TRBV28 and TRBJ1-1; D might be TRBD1 (6 bases). CDR3 length: 16 residues. The V and J ends lost 5 bases and 1 base respectively, with 17 bases between them. Germline lookup yields CDR1 MDHEN and CDR2 SYDVKM. The chain's CDR3 is CASSESSGHPNTEAFF. CDR3 nucleotides: TGTGCCAGCAGTGAGAGCTCGGGACACCCGAACACTGAAGCTTTCTTT.

This clonotype has ten or more counts. The gene calls are TRBV18 and TRBJ2-5; TRBD1 agrees at 7 bases. The CDR3 sequence is 14 residues long. After removal of 3 bases from V and 2 bases from J, the junction contained 3 bases not matched to a gene. Germline CDR1 KGHSH, CDR2 LQKENI. CDR3 residues: CASSPGQVQETQYF. The CDR3, as DNA: TGTGCCAGCTCACCTGGACAGGTTCAAGAGACCCAGTACTTC.

This clonotype has ten or more counts. The chain joins TRBV18 to TRBJ2-2; possible D gene TRBD2, 6 bases. Germline loops: CDR1 KGHSH, CDR2 LQKENI. The length of the CDR3 is 15 residues. Trimming left V 2 bases short and J 2 bases short, with 9 bases between. The CDR3 spells CASSPGAGNTGELFF. Written as DNA, the CDR3 is TGTGCCAGCTCACCAGGGGCGGGAAACACCGGGGAGCTGTTTTTT.

The gene calls are TRBV6-1 and TRBJ2-7; 8 bases align to TRBD1. V lost 6 bases, J lost 1 base, and 8 bases stayed unmatched. CDR3 length equals 15 residues. From germline, CDR1 is MNHNS and CDR2 SASEGT. The CDR3 bases are TGTGCCAGCAGACCGGGACAGGCCTTTTCCTACGAGCAGTACTTC. Its translation: CASRPGQAFSYEQYF.

This clonotype was detected only a few times. The V call is TRBV27, the J call TRBJ2-2; D remains unclear. V gave up 1 base and J gave up 1 base, with 7 bases separating them. In germline, CDR1 is MNHEY, CDR2 SMNVEV (reference sequence). The CDR3 covers 15 residues. CDR3: CASSLFQMNTGELFF. CDR3 DNA: TGTGCCAGCAGTTTATTCCAGATGAACACCGGGGAGCTGTTTTTT.

This clonotype showed up many times. The rearrangement uses TRBV12-3 or TRBV12-4 and TRBJ2-6, with D uncertain. CDR3 length: 13 residues. With 5 bases removed from V and 4 bases from J, the gap between germline ends came to 6 bases. The CDR3 spells CASSPVGANVLTF. DNA for the CDR3: TGTGCCAGCAGTCCCGTCGGGGCCAACGTCCTGACTTTC.

This clonotype was counted ten times or more. This chain links TRBV2 with TRBJ1-2, with TRBD1 as a possible D gene (6 bases). CDR3 size: 15 residues. The V end was cut by 3 bases, the J end by 8 bases, with 19 bases between. Germline values: CDR1 SNHLY, CDR2 FYNNEI. The CDR3 region is CASSDRGQLFGGYTF. The CDR3 DNA sequence: TGTGCCAGCAGTGATCGGGGGCAGCTATTTGGCGGCTACACCTTC.

This rearrangement joins TRBV27 to TRBJ2-1; 11 nucleotides line up with TRBD2. The CDR3 loop spans 14 amino acids. With V trimmed by 4 bases and J by 7 bases, 3 bases remained unmatched. The germline V gene has CDR1 MNHEY and CDR2 SMNVEV (reference sequence). CDR3 loop: CASSWGLAENEQFF. The CDR3 nucleotides read TGTGCCAGCAGTTGGGGACTAGCGGAAAATGAGCAGTTCTTC.